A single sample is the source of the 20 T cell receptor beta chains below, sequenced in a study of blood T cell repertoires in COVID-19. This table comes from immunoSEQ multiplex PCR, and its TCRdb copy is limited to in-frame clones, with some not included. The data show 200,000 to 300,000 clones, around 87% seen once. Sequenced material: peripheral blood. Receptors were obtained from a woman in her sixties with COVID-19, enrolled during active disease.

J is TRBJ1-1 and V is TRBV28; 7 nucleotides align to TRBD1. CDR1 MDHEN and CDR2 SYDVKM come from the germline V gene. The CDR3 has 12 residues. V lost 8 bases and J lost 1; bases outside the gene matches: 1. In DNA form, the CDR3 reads TGTGCCAGCTACAGGGGGAACACTGAAGCTTTCTTT. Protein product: CASYRGNTEAFF.

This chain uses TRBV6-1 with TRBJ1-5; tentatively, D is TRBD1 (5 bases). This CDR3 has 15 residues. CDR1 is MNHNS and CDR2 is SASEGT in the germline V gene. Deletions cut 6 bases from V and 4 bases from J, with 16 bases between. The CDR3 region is CASRRGLVENQPQHF. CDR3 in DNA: TGTGCCAGCAGGCGGGGACTGGTTGAGAATCAGCCCCAGCATTTT.

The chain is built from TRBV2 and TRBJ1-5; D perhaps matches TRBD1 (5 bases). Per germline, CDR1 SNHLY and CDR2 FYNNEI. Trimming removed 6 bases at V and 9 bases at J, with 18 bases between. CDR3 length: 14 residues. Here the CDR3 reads CASSRGTGWTPQHF. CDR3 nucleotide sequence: TGTGCCAGCAGCCGCGGGACGGGCTGGACGCCCCAGCATTTT.

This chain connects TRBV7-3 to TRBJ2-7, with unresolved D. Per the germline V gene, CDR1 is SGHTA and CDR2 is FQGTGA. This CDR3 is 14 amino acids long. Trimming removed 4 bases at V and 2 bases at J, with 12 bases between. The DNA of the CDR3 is TGTGCCAGCAGCTCTTACTCGAATCCCTACGAGCAGTACTTC. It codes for CASSSYSNPYEQYF.

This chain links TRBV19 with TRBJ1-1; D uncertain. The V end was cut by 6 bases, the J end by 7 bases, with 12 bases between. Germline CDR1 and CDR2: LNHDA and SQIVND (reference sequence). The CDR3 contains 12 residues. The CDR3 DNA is TGTGCCAGTAGCAGTCCCCGGGGTGAAGCTTTCTTT. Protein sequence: CASSSPRGEAFF.

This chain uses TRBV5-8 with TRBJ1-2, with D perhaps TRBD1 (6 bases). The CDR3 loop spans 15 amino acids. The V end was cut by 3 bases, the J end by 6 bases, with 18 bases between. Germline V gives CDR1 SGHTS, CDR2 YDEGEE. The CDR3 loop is CASSSLTGTDNGYTF. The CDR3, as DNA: TGTGCCAGCAGCTCGTTGACAGGTACCGATAATGGCTACACCTTC.

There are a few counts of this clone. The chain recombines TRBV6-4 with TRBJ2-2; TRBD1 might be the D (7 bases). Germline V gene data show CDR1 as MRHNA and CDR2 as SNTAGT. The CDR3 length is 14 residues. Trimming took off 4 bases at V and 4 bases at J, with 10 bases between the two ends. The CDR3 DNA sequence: TGTGCCAGCAGTGTTCAGGGGGGCACCGGGGAGCTGTTTTTT. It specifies CASSVQGGTGELFF.

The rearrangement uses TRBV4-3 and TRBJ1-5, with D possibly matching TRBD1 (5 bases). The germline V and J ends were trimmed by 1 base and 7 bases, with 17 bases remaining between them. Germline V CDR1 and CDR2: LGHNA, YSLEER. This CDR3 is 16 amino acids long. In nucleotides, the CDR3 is TGCGCCAGCAGCCAAGGGTCAGGGTGGGGCGGCCAGCCCCAGCATTTT. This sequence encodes CASSQGSGWGGQPQHF.

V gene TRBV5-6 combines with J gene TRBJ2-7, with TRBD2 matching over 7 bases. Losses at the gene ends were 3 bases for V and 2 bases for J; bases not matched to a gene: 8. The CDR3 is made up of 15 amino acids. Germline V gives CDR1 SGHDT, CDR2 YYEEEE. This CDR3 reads CASSSGGVLPYEQYF. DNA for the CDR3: TGTGCCAGCAGCTCGGGGGGTGTTCTCCCCTACGAGCAGTACTTC.

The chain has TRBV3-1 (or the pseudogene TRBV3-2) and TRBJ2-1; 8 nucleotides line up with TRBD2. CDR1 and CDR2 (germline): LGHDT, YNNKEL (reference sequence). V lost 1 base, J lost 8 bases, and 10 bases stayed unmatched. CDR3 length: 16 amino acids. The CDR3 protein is CASSQVSAGAYDEQFF. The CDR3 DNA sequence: TGTGCCAGCAGCCAAGTCTCAGCGGGAGCGTACGATGAGCAGTTCTTC.

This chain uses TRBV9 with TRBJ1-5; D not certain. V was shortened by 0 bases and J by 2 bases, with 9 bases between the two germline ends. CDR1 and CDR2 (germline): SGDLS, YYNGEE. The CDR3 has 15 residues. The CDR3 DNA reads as TGTGCCAGCAGCGTAGCAGGATCGGGCAATCAGCCCCAGCATTTT. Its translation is CASSVAGSGNQPQHF. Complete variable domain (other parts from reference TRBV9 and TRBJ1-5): DSGVTQTPKHLITATGQRVTLRCSPRSGDLSVYWYQQSLDQGLQFLIQYYNGEERAKGNILERFSAQQFPDLHSELNLSSLELGDSALYFCASSVAGSGNQPQHFGDGTRLSIL.

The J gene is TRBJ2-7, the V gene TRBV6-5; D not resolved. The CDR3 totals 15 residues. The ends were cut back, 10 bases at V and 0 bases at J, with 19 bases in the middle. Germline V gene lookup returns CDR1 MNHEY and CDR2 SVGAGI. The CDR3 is CAITLKLLNSYEQYF. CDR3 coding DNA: TGTGCCATCACGCTGAAGTTACTAAACTCCTACGAGCAGTACTTC.

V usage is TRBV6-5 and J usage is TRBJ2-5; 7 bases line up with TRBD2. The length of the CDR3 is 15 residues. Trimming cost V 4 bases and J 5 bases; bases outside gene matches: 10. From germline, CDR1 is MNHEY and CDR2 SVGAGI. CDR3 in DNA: TGTGCCAGCAGTTTACCGGGCCCAGCGGGGGAGACCCAGTACTTC. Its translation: CASSLPGPAGETQYF.

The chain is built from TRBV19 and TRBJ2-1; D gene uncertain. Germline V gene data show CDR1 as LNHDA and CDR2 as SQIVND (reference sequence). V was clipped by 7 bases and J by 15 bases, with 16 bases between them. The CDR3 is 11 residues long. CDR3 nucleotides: TGTGCCAGTATCGGAATTCGGATAGCGTTCTTC. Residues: CASIGIRIAFF.

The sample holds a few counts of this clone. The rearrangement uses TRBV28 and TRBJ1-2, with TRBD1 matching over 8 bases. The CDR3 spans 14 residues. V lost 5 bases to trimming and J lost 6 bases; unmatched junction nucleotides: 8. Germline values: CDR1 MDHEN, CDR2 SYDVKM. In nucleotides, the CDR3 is TGTGCCAGCAGTATTTGGACAGGGAGGAATGGCTACACCTTC. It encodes CASSIWTGRNGYTF.

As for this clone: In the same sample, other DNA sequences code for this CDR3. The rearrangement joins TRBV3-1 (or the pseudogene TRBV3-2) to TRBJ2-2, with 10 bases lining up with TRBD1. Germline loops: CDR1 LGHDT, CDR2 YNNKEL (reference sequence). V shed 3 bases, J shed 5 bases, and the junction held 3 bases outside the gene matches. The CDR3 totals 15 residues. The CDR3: CASSQTGGRTGELFF. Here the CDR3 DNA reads TGTGCCAGCAGCCAGACAGGGGGCAGGACCGGGGAGCTGTTTTTT.

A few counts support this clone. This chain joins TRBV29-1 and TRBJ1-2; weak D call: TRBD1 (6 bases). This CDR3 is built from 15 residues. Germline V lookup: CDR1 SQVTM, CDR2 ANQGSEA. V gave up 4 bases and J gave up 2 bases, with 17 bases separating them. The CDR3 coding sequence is TGCAGCGTTGTTCACCGGGGAGGGGGAAACTATGGCTACACCTTC. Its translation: CSVVHRGGGNYGYTF.

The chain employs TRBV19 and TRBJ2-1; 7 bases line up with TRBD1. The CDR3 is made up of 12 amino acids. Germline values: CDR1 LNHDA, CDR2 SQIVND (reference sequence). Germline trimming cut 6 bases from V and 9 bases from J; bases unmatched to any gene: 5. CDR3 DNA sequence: TGTGCCAGTAGATTCACAGGGGCTGAGCAGTTCTTC. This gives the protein CASRFTGAEQFF.

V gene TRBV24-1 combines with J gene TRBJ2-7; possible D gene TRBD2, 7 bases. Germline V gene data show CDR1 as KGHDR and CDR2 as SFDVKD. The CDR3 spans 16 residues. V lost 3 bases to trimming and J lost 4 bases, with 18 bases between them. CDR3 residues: CATSDRGQGGGYEQYF. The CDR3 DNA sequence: TGTGCCACCAGTGATCGTGGACAAGGGGGAGGGTACGAGCAGTACTTC.

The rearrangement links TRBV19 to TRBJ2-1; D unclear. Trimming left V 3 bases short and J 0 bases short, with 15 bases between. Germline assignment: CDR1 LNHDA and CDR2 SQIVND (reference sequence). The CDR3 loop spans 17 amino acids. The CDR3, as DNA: TGTGCCAGTAGTATGTCGAGCCCGAGACACTCCTACAATGAGCAGTTCTTC. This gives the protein CASSMSSPRHSYNEQFF.